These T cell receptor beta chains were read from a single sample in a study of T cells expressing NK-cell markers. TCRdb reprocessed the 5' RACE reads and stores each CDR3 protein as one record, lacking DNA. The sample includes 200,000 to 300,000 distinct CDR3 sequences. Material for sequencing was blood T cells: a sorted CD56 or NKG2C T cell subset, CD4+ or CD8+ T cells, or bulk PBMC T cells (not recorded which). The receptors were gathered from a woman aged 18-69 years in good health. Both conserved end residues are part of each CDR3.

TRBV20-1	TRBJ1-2	CSARGQGGGYTF
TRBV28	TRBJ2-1	CASTRGVSYNEQFF
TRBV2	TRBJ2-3	CASSEARGYPDTQYF
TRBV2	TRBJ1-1	CASSVQVGTEAFF
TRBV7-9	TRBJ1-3	CASSDGRSSGNTIYF
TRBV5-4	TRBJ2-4	CASSLVIQGVNIQYF
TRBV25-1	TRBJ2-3	CASSGLTPSTDTQYF
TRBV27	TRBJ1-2	CASSLSVNTFYGYTF
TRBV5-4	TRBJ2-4	CASSPLGEAKNIQYF
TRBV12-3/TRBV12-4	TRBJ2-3	CVLSLVGTDTQYF
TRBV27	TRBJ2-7	CASSYRGRYEQYF
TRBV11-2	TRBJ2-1	CASSALGRVRNEQFF
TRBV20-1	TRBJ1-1	CSATPVNTEAFF
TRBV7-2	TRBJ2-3	CASTSRSRPSGADTQYF
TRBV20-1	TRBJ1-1	CSALSILNTEAFF
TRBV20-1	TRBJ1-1	CSASRTGGTEAFF
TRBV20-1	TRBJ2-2	CSARKGTVTGELFF
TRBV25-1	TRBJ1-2	CASSEYAHLGGDGYTF
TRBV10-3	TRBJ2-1	CAISESRGNEQFF
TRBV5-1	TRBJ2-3	CASSLEGTGTDTQYF
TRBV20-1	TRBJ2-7	CSARWPNEQYF
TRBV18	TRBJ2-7	CASSPDRTGYAYEQYF
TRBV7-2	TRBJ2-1	CASSASLISYNEQFF
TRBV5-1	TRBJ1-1	CASSLGQGIPNTEAFF
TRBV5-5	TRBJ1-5	CASSTTTGGGQPQHF
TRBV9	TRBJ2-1	CASSVGGTSGWGHNEQFF
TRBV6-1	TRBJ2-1	CASSGDLAYNEQFF
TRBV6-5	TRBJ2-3	CASGATDTQYF
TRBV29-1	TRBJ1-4	CSVDLGQGSGKLFF
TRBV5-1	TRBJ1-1	CASRVGAEAFF
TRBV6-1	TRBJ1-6	CASSGGQPYNSPLHF
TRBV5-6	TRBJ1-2	CASSLFDRESGYTF
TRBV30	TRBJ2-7	CAWRALGTPGERQYF